One and the same sample provided the 6 T cell receptor beta chains below, sequenced in a study of PD-L1 blockade in urothelial cancer. Time point: peripheral blood 6 weeks after treatment start. Method: immunoSEQ multiplex PCR; TCRdb's copy keeps in-frame clones and lacks some. The sample has around 87,000 clones, roughly 80% seen once. The sample in question was PBMCs, obtained around atezolizumab (anti-PD-L1) treatment. These receptors originate from an older man with urothelial cancer.

This clone was recorded only once. This rearrangement joins TRBV9 to TRBJ2-2; TRBD2 agrees at 7 bases. Germline V gene data show CDR1 as SGDLS and CDR2 as YYNGEE. The CDR3 runs to 17 residues. Trimming at V came to 1 base and at J to 4 bases, leaving 10 bases not matched to a gene. The chain's CDR3 is CASSVNSLAVGTGELFF. For the CDR3, the DNA is TGTGCCAGCAGCGTAAATTCGCTAGCGGTAGGCACCGGGGAGCTGTTTTTT. Full variable domain (remainder filled in from reference TRBV9 and TRBJ2-2): DSGVTQTPKHLITATGQRVTLRCSPRSGDLSVYWYQQSLDQGLQFLIQYYNGEERAKGNILERFSAQQFPDLHSELNLSSLELGDSALYFCASSVNSLAVGTGELFFGEGSRLTVL.

The gene calls are TRBV5-1 and TRBJ1-1; 12 nucleotides align to TRBD1. The CDR3 totals 18 residues. Trimming at V came to 4 bases and at J to 6 bases, leaving 16 bases not matched to a gene. Germline V gene lookup returns CDR1 SGHRS and CDR2 YFSETQ. CDR3 DNA sequence: TGCGCCAGCAGCCTTATGGGACAGGGGGCGCCCGGATTATCTGAAGCTTTCTTT. It encodes CASSLMGQGAPGLSEAFF.

This chain joins TRBV2 and TRBJ1-2; the D gene is possibly TRBD1 (6 bases). V lost 5 bases, J lost 3 bases, and 13 bases lay in between. The length of the CDR3 is 14 residues. The germline gives CDR1 SNHLY, CDR2 FYNNEI. This CDR3 reads CASSPSQGDYGYTF. CDR3 DNA: TGTGCCAGCAGTCCTTCACAGGGAGACTATGGCTACACCTTC.

The chain recombines TRBV2 with TRBJ2-7, with TRBD1 identical over 7 bases. The CDR3 extends over 14 amino acids. Unmatched junction bases numbered 7, after V lost 3 bases and J lost 5 bases. Germline V gene data show CDR1 as SNHLY and CDR2 as FYNNEI. CDR3 sequence: CASSDGRGSHEQYF. The CDR3 region has the DNA TGTGCCAGCAGTGATGGCAGGGGGAGCCACGAGCAGTACTTC.

The chain carries TRBV5-4 and TRBJ1-6; TRBD1 aligns across 9 bases. The CDR3 has 15 amino acids. The germline CDR1 and CDR2 sequences are SGHNT and YYREEE (reference sequence). Losses at the gene ends were 4 bases for V and 6 bases for J; bases not matched to a gene: 5. CDR3 nucleotides: TGTGCCAGCAGCAATAGACAGGGGGGTAATTCACCCCTCCACTTT. Its translation is CASSNRQGGNSPLHF.

This rearrangement joins TRBV30 to TRBJ2-7, with a weak D call TRBD1 (6 bases). Per germline, CDR1 GTSNPN and CDR2 SVGIG (reference sequence). The CDR3 length is 15 residues. Trimming removed 0 bases at V and 1 base at J, with 13 bases between. The CDR3 DNA is TGTGCCTGGAGTGTTTACAGGGTAGGTTCCTACGAGCAGTACTTC. Translating it yields CAWSVYRVGSYEQYF.